Presented here are 20 T cell receptor beta chains from one specimen sequenced in a study of tumor and adjacent non-tumor tissue in lung cancer (dated by TCRdb to the late 2010s). RNA was isolated from bulk unsorted tissue, and RNA quality was assessed with a NanoDrop ND-1000 and an Agilent 2100. For the normal lung samples, distant non-tumor tissue was collected more than 3 cm away from the tumor edge. The library was produced with multiplex PCR. The listed sequencing device is Illumina HiSeq 2500. TCRbeta libraries were constructed through three rounds of nested PCR with primers (Table S4) according to protocols adapted from ARM-PCR. In TCRdb, the public reads were trimmed at Q25 with fastp and aligned with MiXCR, with productive beta chains retained. Duplicate CDR3 protein sequences are folded into a single record with the most common DNA and genes. Recorded for this sample are roughly 75,000 distinct CDR3 sequences; 80% to 90% of them occurred a single time. 50% to 65% of the sample belongs to the ten largest clones.

Source material: distant non-tumor lung tissue. Receptors originate from a man aged 60 to 69 with non-small cell lung cancer.

With respect to this clonotype: One end of the junction does not line up with germline, which may come from a read error. V usage is TRBV11-3 and J usage is TRBJ1-6; D is unresolved. This CDR3 spans 13 amino acids. Germline CDR1 is SGHNT and CDR2 is YENEEA. The CDR3 nucleotides are TGTACCAGCAGCCCTGGGAATAATTCACCCCTCCACTTT. Translated, it gives CTSSPGNNSPLHF.

Regarding this clonotype: This clone may be a read error of a much larger clone one base away. The chain combines TRBV11-2 with TRBJ2-3, with D unclear. Germline CDR1 SGHAT, CDR2 FQNNGV. CDR3 length: 13 residues. The CDR3 DNA is TGTGCCAGGAGCTTAGATCGGGCAGATACGCAGTATTTT. It translates to CARSLDRADTQYF.

A remark on this clonotype: The CDR3 ends on some other residue instead of the conserved phenylalanine or tryptophan, so this is likely a read error. The rearrangement joins TRBV20-1 to TRBJ2-7; D is uncertain. The CDR3 spans 13 residues. CDR1 is DFQATT, CDR2 SNEGSKA, per germline (reference sequence). CDR3 sequence (DNA): TGCAGTGCTAGGACGGTAAACTCCTACGGGCAGTACTTA. Translated: CSARTVNSYGQYL.

The sample holds a few counts of this clonotype. Compared with germline, one end of the junction differs, possibly owing to a read error. J is TRBJ2-4 and V is TRBV6-2 or TRBV6-3; no reliable D call. The CDR3 contains 17 residues. Germline CDR1 MNHEY, CDR2 SVGEGT. The CDR3 is CASSHSMAGGTLNIQYF. CDR3 coding DNA: TGTGCCAGCAGTCACTCTATGGCAGGTGGTACGTTAAACATTCAGTACTTC.

This clonotype was seen only a few times. An end of the junction differs from the germline gene, which may be a read error. The rearrangement uses TRBV11-3 and TRBJ2-3, with 7 bases fitting TRBD1. This CDR3 region has 15 residues. Germline CDR1 reads SGHNT; CDR2 reads YENEEA. CDR3 sequence: CTSSLALGGGDTQYF. CDR3 DNA: TGTACCAGCAGCCTCGCCCTAGGGGGCGGGGATACGCAGTATTTT.

The chain carries TRBV20-1 and TRBJ2-3, with D possibly matching TRBD2 (5 bases). Between the trimmed V and J ends, which lost 6 bases and 8 bases, there was a span of 21 bases. The CDR3 has 14 residues. CDR1 is DFQATT and CDR2 is SNEGSKA in the germline V gene (reference sequence). Written as DNA, the CDR3 is TGCAGTGCCCGGGTCGAGGGCTCTTCGGGTACGCAGTATTTT. Protein sequence: CSARVEGSSGTQYF.

Worth noting for this clonotype: A junction boundary mismatches the germline segment, possibly from a read error. The chain is built from TRBV4-2 and TRBJ2-3, with 10 positions matching TRBD2. The CDR3 is 15 residues long. Germline values: CDR1 LGHNA, CDR2 YNFKEQ. CDR3 nucleotides: TGTGCCAACAGCCCGACTAGCGGGTTGGCAGATACGCAGTATTTT. This gives the protein CANSPTSGLADTQYF.

Turning to this clonotype: A junction boundary mismatches the germline segment, possibly from a read error. V usage is TRBV4-1 and J usage is TRBJ2-1; 8 bases match TRBD1. CDR1 and CDR2 (germline): MGHRA, YSYEKL. The CDR3 sequence is 17 residues long. The CDR3 is CASSQDRGLRGRGEKFF. In DNA form, the CDR3 reads TGCGCCAGCAGCCAAGATCGGGGCCTCAGGGGGCGGGGTGAGAAGTTCTTT.

The chain joins TRBV5-1 to TRBJ2-3; D is unclear. V dropped 1 base and J dropped 1 base, with 10 bases sitting between them. CDR1 SGHRS and CDR2 YFSETQ come from the germline V gene. The CDR3 is 15 residues long. The CDR3 sequence: CASSLLSVGTDTQYF. For the CDR3, the DNA is TGCGCCAGCAGCTTGCTGAGCGTCGGCACAGATACGCAGTATTTT.

The chain couples TRBV20-1 to TRBJ1-1; unclear D gene. There are 14 residues in the CDR3. Germline CDR1 is DFQATT and CDR2 is SNEGSKA (reference sequence). Trimming took 6 bases from V and 4 from J, leaving 18 bases between them. CDR3 residues: CSARLIGMITEAFF. CDR3 DNA sequence: TGCAGTGCCCGGCTGATCGGGATGATCACTGAAGCTTTCTTT.

This clonotype was observed a single time. Lacking the conserved final phenylalanine or tryptophan, this CDR3 likely reflects a read error. No DNA is shown, since the ends of the CDR3 on it are uncertain; the CDR3 is the one TCRdb lists. This sequence joins TRBV11-2 and TRBJ2-5; TRBD1, as called in the table, went unchecked against the DNA. The CDR3 totals 13 residues, both ends included. Germline CDR1 reads SGHAT; CDR2 reads FQNNGV. The CDR3 sequence: CANSSTGEETQYY.

On this clonotype itself: A junction boundary mismatches the germline segment, possibly from a read error. J is TRBJ2-3 and V is TRBV4-2; 7 positions match TRBD1. In germline, CDR1 is LGHNA, CDR2 YNFKEQ. CDR3 size: 15 residues. The CDR3 reads CASRQDRVHTDTQYF. The CDR3, as DNA: TGTGCCAGCAGACAAGACAGGGTCCACACAGATACGCAGTATTTT.

Of note for this clonotype: Mismatch with germline at one junction end may stem from a read error. The rearrangement links TRBV2 to TRBJ1-2; TRBD1 is a possible D gene (6 bases). From germline, CDR1 is SNHLY and CDR2 FYNNEI. The CDR3 has 15 amino acids. In DNA, the CDR3 is TGTGCCAGGAGTGAAGGAGGACAGCGGAACTATGGCTACACCTTC. Residues: CARSEGGQRNYGYTF.

This clonotype has ten or more counts. The V and J genes are TRBV4-1 and TRBJ1-2, with D tentatively TRBD1 (5 bases). Trimming removed 1 base at V and 0 bases at J, with 15 bases between. Germline V CDR1 and CDR2: MGHRA, YSYEKL. The CDR3 consists of 17 residues. As DNA, the CDR3 is TGCGCCAGCAGCCAAGTAGATTTCATAGGGGCTAACTATGGCTACACCTTC. Amino acids: CASSQVDFIGANYGYTF.

Points on this clonotype: One end of the junction varies from germline; a read error may be responsible. V and J are TRBV11-2 and TRBJ2-5; D not certain. CDR3 length: 13 amino acids. Germline-derived CDR1 and CDR2 are SGHAT and FQNNGV. The CDR3 region is CVSSSIREEIQYF. CDR3 nucleotides: TGTGTCAGCAGCTCTATAAGGGAAGAGATCCAGTACTTC.

The V call is TRBV20-1, the J call TRBJ2-1; 7 nucleotides match TRBD2. The CDR3 spans 14 residues. Germline lookup yields CDR1 DFQATT and CDR2 SNEGSKA (reference sequence). J was trimmed by 12 bases and V by 1 base; bases with no gene match: 12. The CDR3 bases are TGCAGTGCTAGAGTCAGAAGCGGGACGGATGTGCAGTTCTTC. Amino acid sequence: CSARVRSGTDVQFF.

As to this clonotype: Likely a read error: the CDR3 ends without its conserved phenylalanine or tryptophan. This chain joins TRBV11-3 and TRBJ1-2; 7 bases are a match to TRBD1. The V segment lost 7 bases and the J segment 5 bases; nucleotides outside the gene matches: 7. CDR3 length equals 13 residues. Per germline, CDR1 SGHNT and CDR2 YENEEA. The CDR3 sequence is CASNPDREYGYTL. Here the CDR3 DNA reads TGTGCCAGCAACCCAGACAGGGAATATGGCTACACCCTC.

About this clonotype itself: One base away lies a much larger clone, so this may be a sequencing read error. This CDR3 is CAGSQAAGSMDPSF. Here the CDR3 DNA reads TGCGCCGGCAGCCAAGCGGCGGGGAGCATGGACCCCTCCTTC. This chain uses TRBV4-3 with TRBJ2-7, with a tentative D call TRBD2 (6 bases). The CDR3 is 14 amino acids. Looked up from germline, CDR1 is LGHNA and CDR2 is YSLEER.

Comments on this clonotype: This may arise from a read error, as a much more abundant clone is one base away. The chain recombines TRBV6-4 with TRBJ2-1; TRBD2 matches 11 bases. The CDR3 consists of 15 residues. Germline V gene lookup returns CDR1 MRHNA and CDR2 SNTAGT. The CDR3 nucleotides are TGTGCCAGCAGTGACTCTAGCGGGGGGGCCGATGAGCGGTTCTTC. The encoded protein is CASSDSSGGADERFF.

CDR3 coding DNA: TGTTTCAGCAGCTCCATAATGGGGGGGCCCAAGGAGACCCAGTACTTC. It codes for CFSSSIMGGPKETQYF. The chain uses TRBV11-2 and TRBJ2-5; tentatively, D is TRBD2 (7 bases). Germline lookup yields CDR1 SGHAT and CDR2 FQNNGV. The CDR3 totals 16 residues.